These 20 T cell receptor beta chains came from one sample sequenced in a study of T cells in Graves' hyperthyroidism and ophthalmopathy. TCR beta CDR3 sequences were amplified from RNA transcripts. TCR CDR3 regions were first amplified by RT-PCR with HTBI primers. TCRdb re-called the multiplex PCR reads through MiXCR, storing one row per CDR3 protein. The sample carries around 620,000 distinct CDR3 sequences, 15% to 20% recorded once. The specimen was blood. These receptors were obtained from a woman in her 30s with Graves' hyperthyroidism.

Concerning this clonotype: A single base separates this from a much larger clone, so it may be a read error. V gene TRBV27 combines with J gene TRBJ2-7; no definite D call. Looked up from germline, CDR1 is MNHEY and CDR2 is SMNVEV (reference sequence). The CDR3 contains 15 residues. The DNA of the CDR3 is TGTGCCAGCAGTTTATCGCCCCGGAGCTCCCACGAGCAGTACTTC. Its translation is CASSLSPRSSHEQYF.

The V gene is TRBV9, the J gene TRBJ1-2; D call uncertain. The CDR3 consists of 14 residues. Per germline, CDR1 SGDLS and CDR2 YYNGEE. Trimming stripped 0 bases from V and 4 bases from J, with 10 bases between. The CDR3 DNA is TGTGCCAGCAGCGTAGGGTACGCTATCTATGGCTACACCTTC. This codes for CASSVGYAIYGYTF.

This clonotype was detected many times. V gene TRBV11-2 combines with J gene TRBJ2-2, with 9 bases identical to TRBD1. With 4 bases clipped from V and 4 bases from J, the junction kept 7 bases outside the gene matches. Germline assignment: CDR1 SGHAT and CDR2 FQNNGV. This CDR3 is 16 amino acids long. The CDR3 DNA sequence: TGTGCCAGCAGCTCCCCCGGGACAGGGCGCACCGGGGAGCTGTTTTTT. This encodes CASSSPGTGRTGELFF. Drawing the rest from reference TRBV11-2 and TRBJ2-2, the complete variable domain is EAGVAQSPRYKIIEKRQSVAFWCNPISGHATLYWYQQILGQGPKLLIQFQNNGVVDDSQLPKDRFSAERLKGVDSTLKIQPAKLEDSAVYLCASSSPGTGRTGELFFGEGSRLTVL.

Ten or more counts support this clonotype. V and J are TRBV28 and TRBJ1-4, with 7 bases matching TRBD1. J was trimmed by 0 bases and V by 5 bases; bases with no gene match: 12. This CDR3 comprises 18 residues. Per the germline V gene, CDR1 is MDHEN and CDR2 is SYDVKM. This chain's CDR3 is CASSPRQGDYATNEKLFF. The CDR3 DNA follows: TGTGCCAGCAGTCCCCGACAGGGCGATTATGCAACTAATGAAAAACTGTTTTTT.

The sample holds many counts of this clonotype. DNA of the CDR3: TGTGCCAGCAGACTCACACAGGGGAACACTGAAGCTTTCTTT. This sequence encodes CASRLTQGNTEAFF. This sequence joins TRBV6-1 and TRBJ1-1; D possibly corresponds to TRBD1 (6 bases). Germline assignment: CDR1 MNHNS and CDR2 SASEGT. V lost 6 bases to trimming and J lost 1 base, with 12 bases between them. The CDR3 extends over 14 amino acids.

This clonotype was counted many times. In nucleotides, the CDR3 is TGTGCCAGCAGCTTAGGCCCAGTGTCGGGCAATCAGCCCCAGCATTTT. This codes for CASSLGPVSGNQPQHF. The chain uses TRBV7-2 and TRBJ1-5; D is undetermined. Germline V gives CDR1 SGHTA, CDR2 FQGNSA. Trimming left V 1 base short and J 2 bases short, with 12 bases between. The CDR3 covers 16 residues.

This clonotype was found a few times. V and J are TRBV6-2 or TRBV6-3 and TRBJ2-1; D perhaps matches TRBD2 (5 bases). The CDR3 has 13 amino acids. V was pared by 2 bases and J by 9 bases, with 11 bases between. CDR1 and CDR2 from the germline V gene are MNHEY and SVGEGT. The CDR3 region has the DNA TGTGCCAGCAGTTACCCAACTAGTTTTGAGCAGTTCTTC. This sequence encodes CASSYPTSFEQFF.

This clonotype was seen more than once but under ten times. The CDR3 DNA reads TGCGCCAGCAGCTTCCAGGGGACTGACACCGGGGAGCTGTTTTTT. It specifies CASSFQGTDTGELFF. The rearrangement uses TRBV5-1 and TRBJ2-2; tentatively, D is TRBD1 or TRBD2 (6 bases each). The CDR3 has 15 residues. Germline CDR1 reads SGHRS; CDR2 reads YFSETQ. Trimming pared 2 bases from V and 3 bases from J, leaving 11 bases between.

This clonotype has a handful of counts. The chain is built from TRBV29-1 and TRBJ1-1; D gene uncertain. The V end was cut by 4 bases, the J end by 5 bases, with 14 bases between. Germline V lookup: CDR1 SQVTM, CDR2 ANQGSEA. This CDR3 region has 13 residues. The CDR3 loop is CSVAPRLGTEAFF. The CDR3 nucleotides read TGCAGCGTTGCCCCCAGACTGGGTACTGAAGCTTTCTTT.

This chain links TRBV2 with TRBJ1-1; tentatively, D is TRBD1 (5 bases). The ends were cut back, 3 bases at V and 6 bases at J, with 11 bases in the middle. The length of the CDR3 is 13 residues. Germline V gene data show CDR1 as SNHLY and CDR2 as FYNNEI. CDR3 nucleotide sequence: TGTGCCAGCAGTGAGCTTGGGGGTTCTGAAGCTTTCTTT. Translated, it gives CASSELGGSEAFF.

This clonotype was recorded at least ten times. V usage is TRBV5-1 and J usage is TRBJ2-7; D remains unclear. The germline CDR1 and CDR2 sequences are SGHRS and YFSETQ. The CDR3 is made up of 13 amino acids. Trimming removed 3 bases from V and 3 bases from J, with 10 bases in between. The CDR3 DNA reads TGCGCCAGCAGCTCGCCCCCCAGCTACGAGCAGTACTTC. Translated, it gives CASSSPPSYEQYF.

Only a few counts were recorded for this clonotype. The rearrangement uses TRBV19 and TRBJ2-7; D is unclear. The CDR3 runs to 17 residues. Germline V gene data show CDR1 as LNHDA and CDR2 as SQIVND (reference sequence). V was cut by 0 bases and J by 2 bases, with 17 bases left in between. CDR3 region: CASSIDGLNISPYEQYF. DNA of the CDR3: TGTGCCAGTAGTATAGATGGGCTGAACATTTCCCCCTACGAGCAGTACTTC.

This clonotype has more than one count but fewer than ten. CDR3 DNA: TGTGCCAGCAGTTACACACAGGCCTACGAGCAGTACTTC. Its translation is CASSYTQAYEQYF. The chain recombines TRBV6-5 with TRBJ2-7; maybe TRBD1 (5 bases). Germline values: CDR1 MNHEY, CDR2 SVGAGI. The CDR3 is 13 amino acids. The V end lost 2 bases, the J end lost 2 bases, and 7 bases lay between the germline ends.

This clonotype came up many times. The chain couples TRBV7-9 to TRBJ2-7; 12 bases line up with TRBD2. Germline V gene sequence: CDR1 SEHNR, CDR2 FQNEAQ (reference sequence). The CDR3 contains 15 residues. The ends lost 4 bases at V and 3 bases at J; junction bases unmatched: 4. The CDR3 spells CASSSTTSGSYEQYF. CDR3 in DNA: TGTGCCAGCAGCTCTACGACTAGCGGGAGCTACGAGCAGTACTTC.

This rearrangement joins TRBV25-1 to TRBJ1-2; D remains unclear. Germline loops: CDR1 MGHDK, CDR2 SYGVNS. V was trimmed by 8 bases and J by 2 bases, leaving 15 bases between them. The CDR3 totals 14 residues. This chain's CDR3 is CASCAENSNYGYTF. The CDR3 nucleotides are TGTGCCAGCTGTGCTGAAAACAGCAACTATGGCTACACCTTC.

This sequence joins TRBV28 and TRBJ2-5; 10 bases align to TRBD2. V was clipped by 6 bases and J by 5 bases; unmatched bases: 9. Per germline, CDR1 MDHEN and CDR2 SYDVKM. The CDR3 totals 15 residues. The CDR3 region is CASSIAGGGWETQYF. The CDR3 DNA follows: TGTGCCAGCAGCATAGCGGGAGGAGGGTGGGAGACCCAGTACTTC.

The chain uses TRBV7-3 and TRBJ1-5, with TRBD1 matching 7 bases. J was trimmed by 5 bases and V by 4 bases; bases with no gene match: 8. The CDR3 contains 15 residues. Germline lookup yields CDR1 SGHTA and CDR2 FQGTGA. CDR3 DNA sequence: TGTGCCAGCAGCTACCCCGGGACAGATGATCAGCCCCAGCATTTT. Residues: CASSYPGTDDQPQHF.

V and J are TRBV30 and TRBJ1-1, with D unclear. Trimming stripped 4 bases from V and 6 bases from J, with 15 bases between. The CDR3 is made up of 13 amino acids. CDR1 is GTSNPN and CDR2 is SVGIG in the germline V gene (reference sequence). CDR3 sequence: CAWNGLLWSEAFF. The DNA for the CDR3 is TGTGCCTGGAACGGGCTTTTGTGGTCTGAAGCTTTCTTT.

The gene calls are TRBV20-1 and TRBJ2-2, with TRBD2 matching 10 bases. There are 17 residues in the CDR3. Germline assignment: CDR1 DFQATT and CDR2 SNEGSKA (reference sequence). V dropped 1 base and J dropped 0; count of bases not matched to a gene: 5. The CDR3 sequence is CSARVPSGSANTGELFF. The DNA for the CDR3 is TGCAGTGCTAGAGTCCCTAGCGGGAGCGCGAACACCGGGGAGCTGTTTTTT.

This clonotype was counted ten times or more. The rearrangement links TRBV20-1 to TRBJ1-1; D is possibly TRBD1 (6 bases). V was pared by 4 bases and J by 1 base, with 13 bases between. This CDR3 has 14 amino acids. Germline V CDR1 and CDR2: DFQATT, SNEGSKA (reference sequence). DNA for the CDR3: TGCAGTGCTATTTCGGGACACAAGAACACTGAAGCTTTCTTT. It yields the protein CSAISGHKNTEAFF.